Sequencing of this T cell receptor (beta chain) was carried out in a study of T cell changes during pregnancy in multiple sclerosis. Sequencing used immunoSEQ multiplex PCR; TCRdb keeps in-frame clones, though not all of them. The data hold some 80,000 clones, with 94% observed a single time. Worth noting for this clone: This same CDR3 is encoded by further DNA sequences in the sample.

Sequenced here: peripheral blood, sampled in the third trimester of pregnancy. This sequence was found in a female donor with multiple sclerosis, enrolled in a pregnancy study.

The CDR3 is CASSVGSGSYEQYF. The DNA of the CDR3 is TGTGCCAGCAGCGTAGGTTCGGGATCCTACGAGCAGTACTTC. V is TRBV9 and J is TRBJ2-7; weak D call: TRBD2 (5 bases). V lost 0 bases, J lost 1 base, and 8 bases lay in between. The germline V gene encodes CDR1 SGDLS and CDR2 YYNGEE. The CDR3 has 14 amino acids.